This TCR beta chain is from a study of cytomegalovirus exposure and HLA in healthy donors. About the research overall: As an earlier analysis found, about 200 million T cells yielded about 100 million unique TCR beta sequences.

A word on this clone: Its target is unknown.

Study-level results: TCR association rates varied by HLA locus in a later analysis, with DRB1 highest and HLA-C lowest.

60 Vbeta and 13 Jbeta primers were used in PCR. The repertoire was sequenced with immunoSEQ multiplex PCR; TCRdb's copy has only in-frame clones and lacks some. The top ten clones hold about 3% of a sample with about 130,000 clones, about 78% of them seen once. J lost 4 bases, V lost 3 bases, and 9 bases had no gene match. Germline CDR1 and CDR2: GTSNPN and SVGIG (reference sequence). The CDR3 contains 16 residues. Sequenced input: PBMCs. This TCR derives from a human donor in good health. The chain carries TRBV30 and TRBJ1-4; 9 positions agree with TRBD1. As DNA, the CDR3 is TGTGCCTGGAGAAAGTGGACAGGGGCCGTTAATGAAAAACTGTTTTTT. Its translation is CAWRKWTGAVNEKLFF.